The 30 T cell receptor beta chains given below trace back to one sample, sequenced in a study of blood T cell repertoires in COVID-19 (dated by TCRdb to 2020 to 2021). Libraries were built with the immunoSEQ multiplex PCR assay. TCRdb obtained this table from immuneACCESS and retained in-frame rearrangements with V and J assigned. These tables miss some clones; where compared with another copy, unresolved V genes account for less than half of the shortfall, and the remainder is unexplained. This sample gives fewer than 250,000 clones in total; 82% of them show up just once. The ten top clones hold around 5% of the sample. The sequenced material came from peripheral blood. These receptor sequences come from a woman aged 70-85 years with acute or convalescent COVID-19.

This clone was seen only once. The chain employs TRBV27 and TRBJ1-2; D might be TRBD1 (6 bases). V lost 4 bases and J lost 0, with 18 bases in between. Germline-derived CDR1 and CDR2 are MNHEY and SMNVEV (reference sequence). This CDR3 has 17 residues. Written as DNA, the CDR3 is TGTGCCAGCAGTTCCTGGACAGCCAATCGACCTAACTATGGCTACACCTTC. Protein product: CASSSWTANRPNYGYTF.

This chain joins TRBV6-6 and TRBJ1-5; D gene ambiguous. The V gene lost 11 bases and the J gene lost 0 bases, with 5 bases spanning the gap. Germline loops: CDR1 MNHNY, CDR2 SVGAGI (reference sequence). The CDR3 consists of 11 residues. CDR3 in DNA: TGTGCCGTCTCTAGCAATCAGCCCCAGCATTTT. As protein: CAVSSNQPQHF.

This chain uses TRBV6-2 or TRBV6-3 with TRBJ2-1; 15 positions match TRBD2. This CDR3 spans 16 amino acids. The germline CDR1 and CDR2 sequences are MNHEY and SVGEGT. With V trimmed by 3 bases and J by 7 bases, 4 bases remained unmatched. The CDR3 sequence: CASSYPGTSGGNEQFF. In nucleotides, the CDR3 is TGTGCCAGCAGTTATCCCGGGACTAGCGGGGGGAATGAGCAGTTCTTC.

The chain combines TRBV25-1 with TRBJ2-7; D is perhaps TRBD2 (6 bases). Trimming cost V 1 base and J 2 bases, with 12 bases left between them. The CDR3 extends over 15 amino acids. Per the germline V gene, CDR1 is MGHDK and CDR2 is SYGVNS. The CDR3 DNA reads TGTGCCAGCAGTGAATCGTTGGGGGGAACCTACGAGCAGTACTTC. Amino acids: CASSESLGGTYEQYF.

The CDR3 loop reads CASSRTGGETQYF. The CDR3 nucleotides are TGTGCCAGCAGCCGGACAGGGGGAGAGACCCAGTACTTC. The gene calls are TRBV12-3 or TRBV12-4 and TRBJ2-5; TRBD1 matches at 10 bases. The CDR3 runs to 13 residues. V was pared by 6 bases and J by 4 bases, with 2 bases of the junction left unmatched.

This chain connects TRBV5-4 to TRBJ1-5; maybe TRBD1 (5 bases). Germline CDR1 and CDR2: SGHNT and YYREEE (reference sequence). V lost 4 bases to trimming and J lost 0 bases, with 11 bases between them. This CDR3 has 15 amino acids. The CDR3, as DNA: TGTGCCAGCAGCAAGGGGCCCAATAGCAATCAGCCCCAGCATTTT. Protein: CASSKGPNSNQPQHF.

The V and J genes are TRBV5-4 and TRBJ1-6; D may be TRBD1 (6 bases). The CDR3 spans 15 residues. Looked up from germline, CDR1 is SGHNT and CDR2 is YYREEE (reference sequence). The V and J ends lost 3 bases and 3 bases respectively, with 10 bases between them. CDR3: CASSSGTLYNSPLHF. CDR3 bases: TGTGCCAGCAGCTCCGGGACACTCTATAATTCACCCCTCCACTTT.

The rearrangement uses TRBV4-3 and TRBJ2-5; 7 bases fit TRBD2. V lost 2 bases to trimming and J lost 5 bases; unmatched junction nucleotides: 11. Germline assignment: CDR1 LGHNA and CDR2 YSLEER. The CDR3 consists of 16 residues. CDR3 sequence: CASSQRNSRGGETQYF. As DNA, the CDR3 is TGCGCCAGCAGCCAACGTAATTCGCGGGGAGGGGAGACCCAGTACTTC.

This CDR3 is CASINFGYSGGYTF. The CDR3 nucleotides are TGTGCCAGCATTAATTTCGGGTATTCTGGGGGCTACACCTTC. The rearrangement uses TRBV7-2 and TRBJ1-2; D is ambiguous. This CDR3 is 14 amino acids long. V was pared by 7 bases and J by 8 bases, with 20 bases between. From germline, CDR1 is SGHTA and CDR2 FQGNSA.

In its sample, this clone was seen once. V and J are TRBV19 and TRBJ2-7; TRBD1 agrees at 10 bases. The CDR3 contains 15 residues. Germline CDR1 reads LNHDA; CDR2 reads SQIVND (reference sequence). Losses at the gene ends were 3 bases for V and 2 bases for J; bases not matched to a gene: 4. CDR3: CASSITGTGAYEQYF. Written as DNA, the CDR3 is TGTGCCAGTAGTATTACCGGGACAGGGGCCTACGAGCAGTACTTC.

This sequence joins TRBV10-3 and TRBJ2-2; TRBD1 aligns across 10 bases. This CDR3 has 14 residues. V dropped 10 bases and J dropped 1; count of bases not matched to a gene: 3. Germline V gives CDR1 ENHRY, CDR2 SYGVKD. CDR3 protein: CATRTGGNTGELFF. In DNA, the CDR3 is TGTGCCACCAGGACAGGGGGGAACACCGGGGAGCTGTTTTTT.

The chain combines TRBV4-1 with TRBJ1-5, with unresolved D. Between the trimmed V and J ends, which lost 5 bases and 3 bases, there was a span of 17 bases. The CDR3 runs 16 residues. In germline, CDR1 is MGHRA, CDR2 YSYEKL. The CDR3 nucleotides read TGCGCCAGCAGCACCCTACCCAGCAGGTCCAATCAGCCCCAGCATTTT. Translation: CASSTLPSRSNQPQHF.

The V call is TRBV4-3, the J call TRBJ1-1; TRBD1 matches 12 bases. The J segment lost 1 base and the V segment lost 2 bases, leaving 5 bases of the junction unmatched. Looked up from germline, CDR1 is LGHNA and CDR2 is YSLEER. CDR3 length: 17 amino acids. CDR3 sequence reads: CASSQRDRGRGNTEAFF. The CDR3 DNA is TGCGCCAGCAGCCAAAGGGACAGGGGGCGTGGGAACACTGAAGCTTTCTTT.

V gene TRBV7-2 combines with J gene TRBJ2-5; TRBD2 might be the D (6 bases). The V end lost 7 bases, the J end lost 2 bases, and 14 bases lay between the germline ends. The CDR3 is 14 amino acids. Germline CDR1 and CDR2: SGHTA and FQGNSA. CDR3 DNA sequence: TGTGCCAGCACCCCCGGGGGAAATCAAGAGACCCAGTACTTC. It encodes CASTPGGNQETQYF.

The V and J genes are TRBV7-2 and TRBJ2-7; TRBD1 aligns across 8 bases. The V gene end was trimmed by 4 bases and the J gene end by 4 bases; junction bases not matched to a gene: 9. Per germline, CDR1 SGHTA and CDR2 FQGNSA. The CDR3 is made up of 15 amino acids. The CDR3 here is CASSSDGGQVYEQYF. The DNA for the CDR3 is TGTGCCAGCAGCTCAGATGGGGGACAGGTATACGAGCAGTACTTC.

The chain joins TRBV5-1 to TRBJ1-2; 9 bases agree with TRBD1. There are 13 residues in the CDR3. CDR1 is SGHRS and CDR2 is YFSETQ in the germline V gene. After removal of 9 bases from V and 5 bases from J, the junction contained 8 bases not matched to a gene. The chain's CDR3 is CATTTGGGYGYTF. CDR3 bases: TGCGCCACTACGACAGGGGGAGGATATGGCTACACCTTC. Complete variable domain (other parts from reference TRBV5-1 and TRBJ1-2): KAGVTQTPRYLIKTRGQQVTLSCSPISGHRSVSWYQQTPGQGLQFLFEYFSETQRNKGNFPGRFSGRQFSNSRSEMNVSTLELGDSALYLCATTTGGGYGYTFGSGTRLTVV.

V usage is TRBV30 and J usage is TRBJ2-3; D call uncertain. V lost 2 bases, J lost 10 bases, and 7 bases lay in between. CDR3 length: 10 residues. Looked up from germline, CDR1 is GTSNPN and CDR2 is SVGIG (reference sequence). The CDR3 nucleotides read TGTGCCTGGAGTCGCCTATCGCAGTATTTT. Its translation: CAWSRLSQYF.

The gene calls are TRBV6-1 and TRBJ1-2; 9 bases are shared with TRBD1. In germline, CDR1 is MNHNS, CDR2 SASEGT. Trimming at V came to 1 base and at J to 10 bases, leaving 7 bases not matched to a gene. The CDR3 has 14 residues. The chain's CDR3 is CASSEVDRGMDYTF. The CDR3 bases are TGTGCCAGCAGTGAAGTCGACAGGGGGATGGACTACACCTTC.

The CDR3 sequence is CASSLAYLNSPLHF. CDR3 nucleotides: TGTGCCAGCAGCTTAGCCTACCTAAATTCACCCCTCCACTTT. The V and J genes are TRBV11-2 and TRBJ1-6; D remains unclear. This CDR3 spans 14 amino acids. V lost 1 base to trimming and J lost 7 bases, with 8 bases between them. Germline V CDR1 and CDR2: SGHAT, FQNNGV.

This clone was counted between two and nine times. This chain uses TRBV5-4 with TRBJ1-3; D ambiguous. Trimming pared 0 bases from V and 1 base from J, leaving 8 bases between. The CDR3 runs to 15 residues. In germline, CDR1 is SGHNT, CDR2 YYREEE (reference sequence). CDR3 protein: CASSLDAGSGNTIYF. CDR3 DNA: TGTGCCAGCAGCTTGGATGCAGGATCTGGAAACACCATATATTTT.

The chain couples TRBV18 to TRBJ1-1; 7 bases fit TRBD1. V gave up 0 bases and J gave up 1 base; unmatched junction bases: 8. The CDR3 runs to 17 residues. Germline assignment: CDR1 KGHSH and CDR2 LQKENI. The CDR3 spells CASSPPGQRIRNTEAFF. DNA for the CDR3: TGTGCCAGCTCACCACCGGGACAGAGAATAAGGAACACTGAAGCTTTCTTT.

V is TRBV19 and J is TRBJ1-4, with 9 positions matching TRBD1. Per germline, CDR1 LNHDA and CDR2 SQIVND (reference sequence). Losses at the gene ends were 2 bases for V and 8 bases for J; bases not matched to a gene: 3. This CDR3 spans 14 amino acids. The CDR3 sequence: CASSIHGTGEKLFF. The CDR3 DNA sequence: TGTGCCAGTAGTATACACGGGACAGGGGAAAAACTGTTTTTT.

A single count supports this clone. CDR3 DNA: TGTGCCAGCAGTGAAAATGGGGGGACAGATACGCAGTATTTT. Residues: CASSENGGTDTQYF. This chain connects TRBV6-1 to TRBJ2-3; maybe TRBD2 (6 bases). Trimming took 2 bases from V and 3 from J, leaving 9 bases between them. This CDR3 region has 14 residues. The V gene's germline CDR1 is MNHNS and CDR2 SASEGT.

The J gene is TRBJ1-4, the V gene TRBV7-2, with D tentatively TRBD1 (6 bases). Trimming removed 3 bases at V and 14 bases at J, with 13 bases between. Germline assignment: CDR1 SGHTA and CDR2 FQGNSA. The CDR3 loop spans 12 amino acids. CDR3 amino acids: CASSFQDRPLFF. DNA of the CDR3: TGTGCCAGCAGCTTTCAGGACAGACCTCTGTTTTTT.

The chain carries TRBV9 and TRBJ2-7; 9 bases align to TRBD1. V lost 3 bases, J lost 4 bases, and 11 bases stayed unmatched. Germline values: CDR1 SGDLS, CDR2 YYNGEE. The CDR3 is made up of 16 amino acids. The CDR3 DNA follows: TGTGCCAGCAGCGCTACCCCGGGACAGGGACCGTACGAGCAGTACTTC. It encodes CASSATPGQGPYEQYF.

V and J are TRBV2 and TRBJ1-2; D gene ambiguous. Per germline, CDR1 SNHLY and CDR2 FYNNEI. V shed 8 bases and J shed 5 bases, with 15 bases lying between them. CDR3 length equals 13 residues. CDR3 region: CASGDRTSYGYTF. The CDR3, as DNA: TGTGCCAGCGGAGACCGTACTTCTTATGGCTACACCTTC.

The chain is built from TRBV19 and TRBJ2-5; TRBD1 matches 8 bases. In germline, CDR1 is LNHDA, CDR2 SQIVND (reference sequence). The CDR3 is 17 amino acids. V lost 5 bases to trimming and J lost 5 bases; unmatched junction nucleotides: 16. Here the CDR3 DNA reads TGTGCCAGTAGTCCTATCCCCCCGCAGGGGGCTCTGGAGACCCAGTACTTC. This translates into CASSPIPPQGALETQYF.

This clone was recorded a few times. CDR3 sequence (DNA): TGCGCCAGCAGCTTGCGTGGGGGCGATCAGCCCCAGCATTTT. This gives the protein CASSLRGGDQPQHF. The gene calls are TRBV5-1 and TRBJ1-5; TRBD1 might be the D (6 bases). CDR3 length equals 14 residues. The germline V and J ends were trimmed by 1 base and 5 bases, with 10 bases remaining between them. Per germline, CDR1 SGHRS and CDR2 YFSETQ.

This clone was seen a handful of times. This chain links TRBV6-2 or TRBV6-3 with TRBJ2-1, with TRBD2 matching 13 bases. This CDR3 contains 16 residues. V gave up 6 bases and J gave up 3 bases; unmatched junction bases: 5. Germline V gives CDR1 MNHEY, CDR2 SVGEGT. CDR3 in amino acids: CASSDWTSGGYNEQFF. The CDR3 bases are TGTGCCAGCAGCGACTGGACTAGCGGGGGCTACAATGAGCAGTTCTTC.

The chain has TRBV6-6 and TRBJ1-2; 7 bases align to TRBD1. The germline gives CDR1 MNHNY, CDR2 SVGAGI (reference sequence). The CDR3 loop spans 13 amino acids. Losses at the gene ends were 2 bases for V and 5 bases for J; bases not matched to a gene: 2. CDR3 amino acids: CASSYGTEYGYTF. CDR3 in DNA: TGTGCCAGCAGTTACGGGACAGAGTATGGCTACACCTTC.